One and the same sample provided the 31 T cell receptor beta chains below, sequenced in a study of T cell changes during pregnancy in multiple sclerosis. Clones were sequenced by immunoSEQ multiplex PCR, and TCRdb holds only the in-frame ones, with some missing. The profile covers about 80,000 clones, with 94% appearing a single time and 2.5% taken by the ten largest. The specimen comprised peripheral blood, sampled in the third trimester of pregnancy. The origin of the receptors is a female donor with multiple sclerosis, enrolled in a pregnancy study.

The J gene is TRBJ2-5, the V gene TRBV5-1, with 15 bases aligning to TRBD2. V lost 4 bases, J lost 0 bases, and 10 bases stayed unmatched. This CDR3 is 19 amino acids long. Germline-derived CDR1 and CDR2 are SGHRS and YFSETQ. CDR3 coding DNA: TGCGCCAGCAGCAATGGACTAGCGGGGGGGTTACCCCACCAAGAGACCCAGTACTTC. Residues: CASSNGLAGGLPHQETQYF. Supplemented by reference TRBV5-1 and TRBJ2-5, the full variable domain reads KAGVTQTPRYLIKTRGQQVTLSCSPISGHRSVSWYQQTPGQGLQFLFEYFSETQRNKGNFPGRFSGRQFSNSRSEMNVSTLELGDSALYLCASSNGLAGGLPHQETQYFGPGTRLLVL.

V is TRBV30 and J is TRBJ2-2; a weak D match, TRBD1 (5 bases). Germline CDR1 GTSNPN, CDR2 SVGIG (reference sequence). The V end lost 3 bases, the J end lost 4 bases, and 21 bases lay between the germline ends. CDR3 length equals 17 residues. Here the CDR3 DNA reads TGTGCCTGGAGAAAAGGCCTGAGACAGCCTTCCACCGGGGAGCTGTTTTTT. Translated, it gives CAWRKGLRQPSTGELFF.

The chain combines TRBV11-2 with TRBJ2-7; possible D gene TRBD1, 7 bases. V lost 11 bases and J lost 5, with 22 bases in between. Germline V gene lookup returns CDR1 SGHAT and CDR2 FQNNGV. CDR3 length: 14 amino acids. The CDR3 nucleotides read TGTGCCGGGGGACGGAGGGACAGTTACAACGAGCAGTACTTC. It yields the protein CAGGRRDSYNEQYF.

This clone has just a few counts. The chain couples TRBV7-8 to TRBJ1-3; D remains unclear. CDR1 and CDR2 from the germline V gene are SGHVS and FQNEAQ. Trimming left V 5 bases short and J 4 bases short, with 12 bases between. The CDR3 is made up of 14 amino acids. CDR3 coding DNA: TGTGCCAGCAGCCCCCGGGGAGTAGGAAACACCATATATTTT. As protein: CASSPRGVGNTIYF.

The J gene is TRBJ2-1, the V gene TRBV18, with 7 bases identical to TRBD1. CDR3 length equals 18 residues. Germline V gene data show CDR1 as KGHSH and CDR2 as LQKENI. Trimming took 3 bases from V and 0 from J; bases not matched to a gene: 11. The CDR3: CASSPGTARYSSYNEQFF. The DNA of the CDR3 is TGTGCCAGCTCACCCGGGACAGCAAGATACTCCTCCTACAATGAGCAGTTCTTC. Together with reference TRBV18 and TRBJ2-1, the CDR3 gives the full variable domain: NAGVMQNPRHLVRRRGQEARLRCSPMKGHSHVYWYRQLPEEGLKFMVYLQKENIIDESGMPKERFSAEFPKEGPSILRIQQVVRGDSAAYFCASSPGTARYSSYNEQFFGPGTRLTVL.

This chain joins TRBV19 and TRBJ1-1; D is uncertain. The CDR3 length is 13 residues. Germline V gene lookup returns CDR1 LNHDA and CDR2 SQIVND (reference sequence). The V gene lost 8 bases and the J gene lost 0 bases, with 10 bases spanning the gap. The CDR3 DNA follows: TGTGCCAGTCGGTCGTCGATGAACACTGAAGCTTTCTTT. Translation gives CASRSSMNTEAFF.

The chain links TRBV6-6 to TRBJ2-4, with a tentative D call TRBD2 (5 bases). This CDR3 region has 12 residues. Germline values: CDR1 MNHNY, CDR2 SVGAGI (reference sequence). V was cut by 0 bases and J by 8 bases, with 5 bases left in between. CDR3 nucleotides: TGTGCCAGCAGTTACTCGAGGGACATTCAGTACTTC. This codes for CASSYSRDIQYF.

The rearrangement uses TRBV6-1 and TRBJ2-1; D perhaps matches TRBD2 (6 bases). Trimming took off 4 bases at V and 4 bases at J, with 17 bases between the two ends. This CDR3 spans 16 amino acids. Germline V lookup: CDR1 MNHNS, CDR2 SASEGT. Written as DNA, the CDR3 is TGTGCCAGCAGTGTGAAAACTAGCAGACGATACAATGAGCAGTTCTTC. Translating gives CASSVKTSRRYNEQFF.

CDR3 DNA: TGTGCCAGCAGCCCGACACCTCCCGGGAACACTGAAGCTTTCTTT. Its translation is CASSPTPPGNTEAFF. The V call is TRBV7-3, the J call TRBJ1-1, with D uncertain. V was cut by 5 bases and J by 1 base, with 14 bases left in between. The CDR3 loop spans 15 amino acids. Germline V gene sequence: CDR1 SGHTA, CDR2 FQGTGA.

The rearrangement joins TRBV4-2 to TRBJ1-6; 7 nucleotides align to TRBD1. The germline gives CDR1 LGHNA, CDR2 YNFKEQ. The CDR3 totals 16 residues. J lost 7 bases, V lost 3 bases, and 9 bases had no gene match. CDR3 sequence (DNA): TGTGCCAGCAGCCACTCACAGGGGACCTCCAATTCACCCCTCCACTTT. Translating it yields CASSHSQGTSNSPLHF.

The gene calls are TRBV4-1 and TRBJ2-3; TRBD2 matches at 7 bases. The germline CDR1 and CDR2 sequences are MGHRA and YSYEKL. The CDR3 is made up of 15 amino acids. V shed 0 bases, J shed 0 bases, and the junction held 0 bases outside the gene matches. The CDR3 reads CASSQEGGSTDTQYF. Here the CDR3 DNA reads TGCGCCAGCAGCCAAGAGGGGGGGAGCACAGATACGCAGTATTTT.

The chain uses TRBV7-9 and TRBJ1-1; the D gene is possibly TRBD1 (6 bases). CDR1 and CDR2 from the germline V gene are SEHNR and FQNEAQ (reference sequence). The CDR3 consists of 15 residues. V lost 4 bases, J lost 1 base, and 13 bases lay in between. DNA of the CDR3: TGTGCCAGCAGCTATATACAGGGCCCGAACACTGAAGCTTTCTTT. It specifies CASSYIQGPNTEAFF. The entire variable domain, with the rest obtained from reference TRBV7-9 and TRBJ1-1, is as follows: DTGVSQNPRHKITKRGQNVTFRCDPISEHNRLYWYRQTLGQGPEFLTYFQNEAQLEKSRLLSDRFSAERPKGSFSTLEIQRTEQGDSAMYLCASSYIQGPNTEAFFGQGTRLTVV.

This chain links TRBV19 with TRBJ2-1; maybe TRBD2 (5 bases). The CDR3 has 17 residues. V shed 8 bases and J shed 9 bases, with 29 bases lying between them. Germline-derived CDR1 and CDR2 are LNHDA and SQIVND (reference sequence). Here the CDR3 reads CASGEVRAAATVGEQFF. In DNA, the CDR3 is TGTGCCAGTGGAGAAGTTAGGGCAGCGGCTACTGTGGGTGAGCAGTTCTTC.

The chain couples TRBV2 to TRBJ1-5; D not certain. The CDR3 extends over 13 amino acids. V lost 2 bases to trimming and J lost 10 bases, with 12 bases between them. Germline CDR1 and CDR2: SNHLY and FYNNEI. This CDR3 reads CASSERDHGPQHF. CDR3 in DNA: TGTGCCAGCAGTGAACGCGATCATGGTCCCCAGCATTTT.

The rearrangement links TRBV5-4 to TRBJ2-7; 10 nucleotides line up with TRBD2. V lost 0 bases, J lost 4 bases, and 7 bases stayed unmatched. The CDR3 has 16 amino acids. Germline V gene data show CDR1 as SGHNT and CDR2 as YYREEE (reference sequence). CDR3 nucleotides: TGTGCCAGCAGCTTGGCACTAGCGGGGATTCAATACGAGCAGTACTTC. This sequence encodes CASSLALAGIQYEQYF. The full variable domain, with the rest looked up from reference TRBV5-4 and TRBJ2-7, is ETGVTQSPTHLIKTRGQQVTLRCSSQSGHNTVSWYQQALGQGPQFIFQYYREEENGRGNFPPRFSGLQFPNYSSELNVNALELDDSALYLCASSLALAGIQYEQYFGPGTRLTVT.

The rearrangement joins TRBV27 to TRBJ1-2; a possible D gene is TRBD1 (5 bases). The CDR3 contains 14 residues. Germline CDR1 MNHEY, CDR2 SMNVEV (reference sequence). V was trimmed by 2 bases and J by 3 bases, leaving 10 bases between them. This CDR3 reads CASSLDSRDYGYTF. CDR3 DNA: TGTGCCAGCAGTTTAGACAGCCGGGACTATGGCTACACCTTC.

This chain uses TRBV10-2 with TRBJ1-1, with 7 bases identical to TRBD1. This CDR3 has 16 amino acids. Germline V lookup: CDR1 WSHSY, CDR2 SAAADI. Trimming at V came to 7 bases and at J to 5 bases, leaving 16 bases not matched to a gene. CDR3 sequence reads: CASNEPRGRLNTEAFF. For the CDR3, the DNA is TGCGCCAGCAACGAACCTAGGGGGCGCCTAAATACTGAAGCTTTCTTT.

This clone was detected once. V usage is TRBV7-9 and J usage is TRBJ2-1; 7 bases agree with TRBD2. The CDR3 is 15 amino acids. CDR1 is SEHNR and CDR2 is FQNEAQ in the germline V gene (reference sequence). With V trimmed by 1 base and J by 4 bases, 4 bases remained unmatched. The CDR3 spells CASSLGGGYYNEQFF. The CDR3 DNA reads as TGTGCCAGCAGCTTAGGCGGGGGTTATTACAATGAGCAGTTCTTC. The full variable domain, with the rest looked up from reference TRBV7-9 and TRBJ2-1, is DTGVSQNPRHKITKRGQNVTFRCDPISEHNRLYWYRQTLGQGPEFLTYFQNEAQLEKSRLLSDRFSAERPKGSFSTLEIQRTEQGDSAMYLCASSLGGGYYNEQFFGPGTRLTVL.

The CDR3 protein is CASSSPGVASDTQYF. The CDR3 DNA sequence: TGTGCCAGTAGTAGCCCGGGGGTGGCCAGTGATACGCAGTATTTT. V usage is TRBV19 and J usage is TRBJ2-3, with D possibly matching TRBD2 (6 bases). Germline values: CDR1 LNHDA, CDR2 SQIVND (reference sequence). V lost 4 bases and J lost 6, with 17 bases in between. The CDR3 has 15 residues.

This rearrangement joins TRBV6-5 to TRBJ2-7; TRBD2 matches at 15 bases. J gave up 8 bases and V 6 bases, and 8 bases lay outside the gene matches. The CDR3 loop spans 15 amino acids. Germline V gene data show CDR1 as MNHEY and CDR2 as SVGAGI. In DNA form, the CDR3 reads TGTGCCAGCAGCGCCCCGGGACTAGCGGGGGGTAAGCAGTACTTC. Translated, it gives CASSAPGLAGGKQYF.

The chain is built from TRBV14 and TRBJ2-4, with D possibly being TRBD2 (5 bases). Between the trimmed V and J ends, which lost 1 base and 6 bases, there was a span of 16 bases. This CDR3 has 16 residues. Looked up from germline, CDR1 is SGHDN and CDR2 is FVKESK. In nucleotides, the CDR3 is TGTGCCAGCAGCCAAGGGCCGGGAATTGATCGAAACATTCAGTACTTC. Its protein product is CASSQGPGIDRNIQYF.

The rearrangement joins TRBV15 to TRBJ1-5; TRBD1 might be the D (5 bases). CDR1 and CDR2 from the germline V gene are LNHNV and YYDKDF (reference sequence). This CDR3 comprises 16 residues. Trimming cost V 1 base and J 3 bases, with 13 bases left between them. CDR3 in amino acids: CATSRGGAGPNQPQHF. The CDR3 bases are TGTGCCACCAGCAGAGGAGGGGCGGGGCCCAATCAGCCCCAGCATTTT.

The gene calls are TRBV6-5 and TRBJ2-7, with D possibly matching TRBD1 (5 bases). Trimming left V 0 bases short and J 3 bases short, with 9 bases between. Looked up from germline, CDR1 is MNHEY and CDR2 is SVGAGI. CDR3 length: 14 amino acids. This CDR3 reads CASSYSDSLYEQYF. The DNA for the CDR3 is TGTGCCAGCAGTTACTCTGACAGCCTCTACGAGCAGTACTTC.

The genes are TRBV7-9 and TRBJ2-1; 11 bases map to TRBD2. The CDR3 spans 12 residues. V lost 5 bases to trimming and J lost 14 bases; unmatched junction nucleotides: 5. Germline CDR1 SEHNR, CDR2 FQNEAQ (reference sequence). The CDR3, as DNA: TGTGCCAGCAGCACCCTTAGCGGGGGGGAGTTCTTC. Translation: CASSTLSGGEFF.

This clone was found once. The chain links TRBV4-1 to TRBJ2-5; possible D gene TRBD1, 5 bases. The end of the DNA fits TRBJ2-7 better, so the J call may be wrong. The CDR3 extends over 15 amino acids. In germline, CDR1 is MGHRA, CDR2 YSYEKL. The CDR3 DNA reads as TGCGCCAGCAGCCAAGGCGGACACCTGTCCTACGAGCAGTACTTC. Encoded protein: CASSQGGHLSYEQYF.

In the case of this clone: Sequence at one end of the junction differs from germline and may be a read error. V and J are TRBV7-7 and TRBJ2-1; no definite D call. The CDR3 sequence is 13 residues long. The germline gives CDR1 SSHAT, CDR2 FNYEAQ (reference sequence). The CDR3 sequence: CASSPTPYNEQFF. CDR3 nucleotide sequence: TGTGCTAGCAGCCCGACACCATACAATGAGCAGTTCTTC.

V usage is TRBV11-2 and J usage is TRBJ2-1, with TRBD1 matching over 7 bases. CDR3 length equals 15 residues. Germline V lookup: CDR1 SGHAT, CDR2 FQNNGV. Germline trimming cut 4 bases from V and 2 bases from J; bases unmatched to any gene: 5. CDR3 DNA: TGTGCCAGCAGCTCGCGGACAGGACCCTACAATGAGCAGTTCTTC. It specifies CASSSRTGPYNEQFF.

In this sample, this clone turned up once. The CDR3 loop is CASSSSGEAFF. The CDR3 nucleotides read TGTGCCAGTAGCAGTAGCGGTGAAGCTTTCTTT. The rearrangement joins TRBV19 to TRBJ1-1; D remains unclear. The CDR3 runs to 11 residues. Germline CDR1 reads LNHDA; CDR2 reads SQIVND (reference sequence). With 6 bases removed from V and 7 bases from J, the gap between germline ends came to 9 bases.

The V call is TRBV12-5, the J call TRBJ2-3, with a possible D match to TRBD2 (6 bases). CDR1 and CDR2 from the germline V gene are LGHNT and FRNRAP. The CDR3 is made up of 16 amino acids. The V and J ends lost 4 bases and 1 base respectively, with 15 bases between them. The CDR3 DNA sequence: TGTGCTAGTGGTTCCGCACTGGGACTTCGCACAGATACGCAGTATTTT. This codes for CASGSALGLRTDTQYF.

The chain combines TRBV4-1 with TRBJ1-1; 7 bases are shared with TRBD1. Germline lookup yields CDR1 MGHRA and CDR2 YSYEKL. V lost 3 bases to trimming and J lost 6 bases; unmatched junction nucleotides: 13. This CDR3 has 16 residues. The CDR3 nucleotides read TGCGCCAGCAGCCACCTATTGACAGGGCCAGGGCCTGAAGCTTTCTTT. It yields the protein CASSHLLTGPGPEAFF.

This chain connects TRBV10-2 to TRBJ1-5, with D possibly matching TRBD1 (5 bases). This CDR3 spans 13 amino acids. In germline, CDR1 is WSHSY, CDR2 SAAADI. The V end lost 8 bases, the J end lost 5 bases, and 13 bases lay between the germline ends. The chain's CDR3 is CASHGSGHQPQHF. CDR3 coding DNA: TGCGCCAGCCATGGGTCAGGGCATCAGCCCCAGCATTTT.